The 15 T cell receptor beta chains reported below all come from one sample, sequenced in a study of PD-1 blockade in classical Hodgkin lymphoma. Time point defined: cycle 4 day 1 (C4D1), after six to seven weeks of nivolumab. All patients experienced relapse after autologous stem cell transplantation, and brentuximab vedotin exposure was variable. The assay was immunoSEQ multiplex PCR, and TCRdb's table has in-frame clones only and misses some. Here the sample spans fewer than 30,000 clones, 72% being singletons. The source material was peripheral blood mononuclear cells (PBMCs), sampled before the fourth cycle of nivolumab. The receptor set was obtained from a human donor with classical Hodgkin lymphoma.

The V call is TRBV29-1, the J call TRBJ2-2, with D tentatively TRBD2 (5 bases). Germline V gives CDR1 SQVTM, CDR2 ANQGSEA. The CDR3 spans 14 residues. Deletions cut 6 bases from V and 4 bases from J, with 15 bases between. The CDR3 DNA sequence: TGCAGCGTCAAAGATCCCGCGGGCACCGGGGAGCTGTTTTTT. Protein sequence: CSVKDPAGTGELFF.

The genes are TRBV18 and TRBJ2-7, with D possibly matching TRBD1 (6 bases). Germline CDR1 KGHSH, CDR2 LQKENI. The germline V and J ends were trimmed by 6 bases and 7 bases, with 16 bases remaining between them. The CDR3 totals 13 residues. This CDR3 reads CASSPNTGREQYF. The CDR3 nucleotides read TGTGCCAGCTCGCCCAATACAGGGCGGGAGCAGTACTTC. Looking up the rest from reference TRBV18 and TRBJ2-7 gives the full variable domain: NAGVMQNPRHLVRRRGQEARLRCSPMKGHSHVYWYRQLPEEGLKFMVYLQKENIIDESGMPKERFSAEFPKEGPSILRIQQVVRGDSAAYFCASSPNTGREQYFGPGTRLTVT.

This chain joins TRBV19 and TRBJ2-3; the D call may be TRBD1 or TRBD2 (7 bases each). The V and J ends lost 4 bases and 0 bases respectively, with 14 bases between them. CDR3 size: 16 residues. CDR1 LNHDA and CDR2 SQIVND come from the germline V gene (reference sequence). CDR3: CASSTGGGFSTDTQYF. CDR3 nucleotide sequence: TGTGCCAGTAGTACAGGGGGGGGTTTTAGCACAGATACGCAGTATTTT.

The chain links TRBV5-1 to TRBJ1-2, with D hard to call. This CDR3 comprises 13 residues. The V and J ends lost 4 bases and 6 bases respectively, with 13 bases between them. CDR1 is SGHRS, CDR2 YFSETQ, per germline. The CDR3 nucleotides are TGCGCCAGCAGCACCGGGCCTCGGGATGGCTACACCTTC. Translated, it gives CASSTGPRDGYTF.

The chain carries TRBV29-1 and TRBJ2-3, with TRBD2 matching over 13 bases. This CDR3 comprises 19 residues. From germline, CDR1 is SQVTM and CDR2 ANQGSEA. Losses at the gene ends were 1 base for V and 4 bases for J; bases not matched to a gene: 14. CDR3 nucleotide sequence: TGCAGCGTTGAAGTATCTCAGGGACTAGCGGGACCGATGGCAGATACGCAGTATTTT. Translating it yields CSVEVSQGLAGPMADTQYF.

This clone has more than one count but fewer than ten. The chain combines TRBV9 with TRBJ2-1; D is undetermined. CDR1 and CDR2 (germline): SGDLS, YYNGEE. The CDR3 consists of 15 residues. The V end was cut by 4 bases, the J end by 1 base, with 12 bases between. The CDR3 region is CASSPQAGSYNEQFF. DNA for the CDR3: TGTGCCAGCAGCCCCCAAGCCGGATCCTACAATGAGCAGTTCTTC.

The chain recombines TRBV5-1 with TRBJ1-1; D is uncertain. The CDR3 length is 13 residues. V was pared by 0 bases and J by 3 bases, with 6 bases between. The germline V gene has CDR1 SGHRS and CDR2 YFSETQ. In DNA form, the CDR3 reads TGCGCCAGCAGCTTGGTAGAGGACACTGAAGCTTTCTTT. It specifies CASSLVEDTEAFF. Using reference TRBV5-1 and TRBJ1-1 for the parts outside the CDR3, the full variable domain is KAGVTQTPRYLIKTRGQQVTLSCSPISGHRSVSWYQQTPGQGLQFLFEYFSETQRNKGNFPGRFSGRQFSNSRSEMNVSTLELGDSALYLCASSLVEDTEAFFGQGTRLTVV.

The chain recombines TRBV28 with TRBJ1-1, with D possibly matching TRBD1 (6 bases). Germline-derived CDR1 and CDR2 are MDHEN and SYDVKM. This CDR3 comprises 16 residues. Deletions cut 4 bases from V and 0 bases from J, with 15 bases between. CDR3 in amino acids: CASSSPGARMNTEAFF. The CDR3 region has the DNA TGTGCCAGCAGTTCCCCAGGGGCGAGAATGAACACTGAAGCTTTCTTT.

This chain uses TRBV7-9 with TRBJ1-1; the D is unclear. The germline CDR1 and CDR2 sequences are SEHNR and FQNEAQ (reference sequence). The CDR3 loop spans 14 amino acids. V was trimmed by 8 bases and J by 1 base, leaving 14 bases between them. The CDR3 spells CASSHPTGNTEAFF. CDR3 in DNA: TGTGCCAGCTCTCATCCCACCGGGAACACTGAAGCTTTCTTT.

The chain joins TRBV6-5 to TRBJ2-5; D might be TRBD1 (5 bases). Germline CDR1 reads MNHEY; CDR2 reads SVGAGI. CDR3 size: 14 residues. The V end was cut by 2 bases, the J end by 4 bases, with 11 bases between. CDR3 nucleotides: TGTGCCAGCAGTTACATGGGGCCCCCAGAGACCCAGTACTTC. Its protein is CASSYMGPPETQYF.

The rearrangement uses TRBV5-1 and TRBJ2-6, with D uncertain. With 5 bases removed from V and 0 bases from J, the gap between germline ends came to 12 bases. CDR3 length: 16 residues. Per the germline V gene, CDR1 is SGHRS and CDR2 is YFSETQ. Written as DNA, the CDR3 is TGCGCCAGCAGGGAGCTAGGGAACTCTGGGGCCAACGTCCTGACTTTC. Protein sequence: CASRELGNSGANVLTF.

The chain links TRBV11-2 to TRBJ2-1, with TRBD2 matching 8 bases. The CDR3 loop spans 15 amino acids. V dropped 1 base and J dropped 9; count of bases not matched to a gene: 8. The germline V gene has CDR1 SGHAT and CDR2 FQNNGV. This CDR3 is CASSLAGSGTGEQFF. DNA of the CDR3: TGTGCCAGCAGCTTAGCAGGTAGCGGGACCGGTGAGCAGTTCTTC.

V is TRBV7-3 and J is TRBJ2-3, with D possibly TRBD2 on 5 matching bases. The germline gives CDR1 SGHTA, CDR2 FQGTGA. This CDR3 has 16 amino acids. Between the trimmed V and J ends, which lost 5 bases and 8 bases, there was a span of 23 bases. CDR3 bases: TGTGCCAGCAGCCCCCACCTTAGCGCAGGCTTTTCTACGCAGTATTTT. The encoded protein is CASSPHLSAGFSTQYF.

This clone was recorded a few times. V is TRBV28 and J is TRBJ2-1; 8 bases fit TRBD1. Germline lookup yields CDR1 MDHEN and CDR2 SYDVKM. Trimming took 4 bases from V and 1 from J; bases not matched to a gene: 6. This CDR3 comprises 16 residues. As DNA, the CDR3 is TGTGCCAGCAGTTCCCCCTGGACAGGGTCCTACAATGAGCAGTTCTTC. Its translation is CASSSPWTGSYNEQFF.

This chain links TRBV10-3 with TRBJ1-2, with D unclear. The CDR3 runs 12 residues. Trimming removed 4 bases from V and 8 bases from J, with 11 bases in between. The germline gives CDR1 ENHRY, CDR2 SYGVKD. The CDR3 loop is CAISGGGNGYTF. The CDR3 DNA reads TGTGCCATCAGTGGGGGAGGTAACGGCTACACCTTC.